This record looks at one T cell receptor (beta chain) sequence and its context. This sample stems from a study of blood T cell repertoires in COVID-19. Study details: The origin of the acute and convalescent COVID-19 samples was the United States, Italy and Spain. PBMCs, B-cell-depleted T cells, or T cells were the source of the cDNA or gDNA that made up the material.

In the original analysis: From reference gene primer amplification, estimates of nucleated cell counts were derived. Generated by immunoSEQ multiplex PCR, the TCRdb table keeps only in-frame clones and is missing some. V, J and clone size were drawn from that table, and D and trimming were deduced from the DNA. The sample has tens of thousands of clones, roughly 80% seen once. Sample: peripheral blood. This clonotype was obtained from a human donor in a cohort sampled during active COVID-19.

The CDR3 region is CASSRDGQASGNTIYF. The CDR3 DNA follows: TGTGCCAGCAGCCGAGACGGACAGGCCTCTGGAAACACCATATATTTT. This chain connects TRBV4-2 to TRBJ1-3, with TRBD1 matching 7 bases. This CDR3 has 16 amino acids. The trim removed 4 bases at V and 0 bases at J, leaving 6 bases unmatched. Per the germline V gene, CDR1 is LGHNA and CDR2 is YNFKEQ.